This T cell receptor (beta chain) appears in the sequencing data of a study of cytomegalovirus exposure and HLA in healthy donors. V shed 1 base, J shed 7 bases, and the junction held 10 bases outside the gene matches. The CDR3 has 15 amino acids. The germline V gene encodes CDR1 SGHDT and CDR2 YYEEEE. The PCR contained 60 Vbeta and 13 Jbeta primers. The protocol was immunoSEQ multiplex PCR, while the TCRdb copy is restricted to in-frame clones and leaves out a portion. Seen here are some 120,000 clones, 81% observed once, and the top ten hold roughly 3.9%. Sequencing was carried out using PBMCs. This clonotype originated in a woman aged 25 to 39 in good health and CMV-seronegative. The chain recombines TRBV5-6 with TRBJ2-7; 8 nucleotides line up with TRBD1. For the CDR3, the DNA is TGTGCCAGCAGCTTGTTGAGGCAGGGGGCGCGGGAGCAGTACTTC. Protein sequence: CASSLLRQGAREQYF.